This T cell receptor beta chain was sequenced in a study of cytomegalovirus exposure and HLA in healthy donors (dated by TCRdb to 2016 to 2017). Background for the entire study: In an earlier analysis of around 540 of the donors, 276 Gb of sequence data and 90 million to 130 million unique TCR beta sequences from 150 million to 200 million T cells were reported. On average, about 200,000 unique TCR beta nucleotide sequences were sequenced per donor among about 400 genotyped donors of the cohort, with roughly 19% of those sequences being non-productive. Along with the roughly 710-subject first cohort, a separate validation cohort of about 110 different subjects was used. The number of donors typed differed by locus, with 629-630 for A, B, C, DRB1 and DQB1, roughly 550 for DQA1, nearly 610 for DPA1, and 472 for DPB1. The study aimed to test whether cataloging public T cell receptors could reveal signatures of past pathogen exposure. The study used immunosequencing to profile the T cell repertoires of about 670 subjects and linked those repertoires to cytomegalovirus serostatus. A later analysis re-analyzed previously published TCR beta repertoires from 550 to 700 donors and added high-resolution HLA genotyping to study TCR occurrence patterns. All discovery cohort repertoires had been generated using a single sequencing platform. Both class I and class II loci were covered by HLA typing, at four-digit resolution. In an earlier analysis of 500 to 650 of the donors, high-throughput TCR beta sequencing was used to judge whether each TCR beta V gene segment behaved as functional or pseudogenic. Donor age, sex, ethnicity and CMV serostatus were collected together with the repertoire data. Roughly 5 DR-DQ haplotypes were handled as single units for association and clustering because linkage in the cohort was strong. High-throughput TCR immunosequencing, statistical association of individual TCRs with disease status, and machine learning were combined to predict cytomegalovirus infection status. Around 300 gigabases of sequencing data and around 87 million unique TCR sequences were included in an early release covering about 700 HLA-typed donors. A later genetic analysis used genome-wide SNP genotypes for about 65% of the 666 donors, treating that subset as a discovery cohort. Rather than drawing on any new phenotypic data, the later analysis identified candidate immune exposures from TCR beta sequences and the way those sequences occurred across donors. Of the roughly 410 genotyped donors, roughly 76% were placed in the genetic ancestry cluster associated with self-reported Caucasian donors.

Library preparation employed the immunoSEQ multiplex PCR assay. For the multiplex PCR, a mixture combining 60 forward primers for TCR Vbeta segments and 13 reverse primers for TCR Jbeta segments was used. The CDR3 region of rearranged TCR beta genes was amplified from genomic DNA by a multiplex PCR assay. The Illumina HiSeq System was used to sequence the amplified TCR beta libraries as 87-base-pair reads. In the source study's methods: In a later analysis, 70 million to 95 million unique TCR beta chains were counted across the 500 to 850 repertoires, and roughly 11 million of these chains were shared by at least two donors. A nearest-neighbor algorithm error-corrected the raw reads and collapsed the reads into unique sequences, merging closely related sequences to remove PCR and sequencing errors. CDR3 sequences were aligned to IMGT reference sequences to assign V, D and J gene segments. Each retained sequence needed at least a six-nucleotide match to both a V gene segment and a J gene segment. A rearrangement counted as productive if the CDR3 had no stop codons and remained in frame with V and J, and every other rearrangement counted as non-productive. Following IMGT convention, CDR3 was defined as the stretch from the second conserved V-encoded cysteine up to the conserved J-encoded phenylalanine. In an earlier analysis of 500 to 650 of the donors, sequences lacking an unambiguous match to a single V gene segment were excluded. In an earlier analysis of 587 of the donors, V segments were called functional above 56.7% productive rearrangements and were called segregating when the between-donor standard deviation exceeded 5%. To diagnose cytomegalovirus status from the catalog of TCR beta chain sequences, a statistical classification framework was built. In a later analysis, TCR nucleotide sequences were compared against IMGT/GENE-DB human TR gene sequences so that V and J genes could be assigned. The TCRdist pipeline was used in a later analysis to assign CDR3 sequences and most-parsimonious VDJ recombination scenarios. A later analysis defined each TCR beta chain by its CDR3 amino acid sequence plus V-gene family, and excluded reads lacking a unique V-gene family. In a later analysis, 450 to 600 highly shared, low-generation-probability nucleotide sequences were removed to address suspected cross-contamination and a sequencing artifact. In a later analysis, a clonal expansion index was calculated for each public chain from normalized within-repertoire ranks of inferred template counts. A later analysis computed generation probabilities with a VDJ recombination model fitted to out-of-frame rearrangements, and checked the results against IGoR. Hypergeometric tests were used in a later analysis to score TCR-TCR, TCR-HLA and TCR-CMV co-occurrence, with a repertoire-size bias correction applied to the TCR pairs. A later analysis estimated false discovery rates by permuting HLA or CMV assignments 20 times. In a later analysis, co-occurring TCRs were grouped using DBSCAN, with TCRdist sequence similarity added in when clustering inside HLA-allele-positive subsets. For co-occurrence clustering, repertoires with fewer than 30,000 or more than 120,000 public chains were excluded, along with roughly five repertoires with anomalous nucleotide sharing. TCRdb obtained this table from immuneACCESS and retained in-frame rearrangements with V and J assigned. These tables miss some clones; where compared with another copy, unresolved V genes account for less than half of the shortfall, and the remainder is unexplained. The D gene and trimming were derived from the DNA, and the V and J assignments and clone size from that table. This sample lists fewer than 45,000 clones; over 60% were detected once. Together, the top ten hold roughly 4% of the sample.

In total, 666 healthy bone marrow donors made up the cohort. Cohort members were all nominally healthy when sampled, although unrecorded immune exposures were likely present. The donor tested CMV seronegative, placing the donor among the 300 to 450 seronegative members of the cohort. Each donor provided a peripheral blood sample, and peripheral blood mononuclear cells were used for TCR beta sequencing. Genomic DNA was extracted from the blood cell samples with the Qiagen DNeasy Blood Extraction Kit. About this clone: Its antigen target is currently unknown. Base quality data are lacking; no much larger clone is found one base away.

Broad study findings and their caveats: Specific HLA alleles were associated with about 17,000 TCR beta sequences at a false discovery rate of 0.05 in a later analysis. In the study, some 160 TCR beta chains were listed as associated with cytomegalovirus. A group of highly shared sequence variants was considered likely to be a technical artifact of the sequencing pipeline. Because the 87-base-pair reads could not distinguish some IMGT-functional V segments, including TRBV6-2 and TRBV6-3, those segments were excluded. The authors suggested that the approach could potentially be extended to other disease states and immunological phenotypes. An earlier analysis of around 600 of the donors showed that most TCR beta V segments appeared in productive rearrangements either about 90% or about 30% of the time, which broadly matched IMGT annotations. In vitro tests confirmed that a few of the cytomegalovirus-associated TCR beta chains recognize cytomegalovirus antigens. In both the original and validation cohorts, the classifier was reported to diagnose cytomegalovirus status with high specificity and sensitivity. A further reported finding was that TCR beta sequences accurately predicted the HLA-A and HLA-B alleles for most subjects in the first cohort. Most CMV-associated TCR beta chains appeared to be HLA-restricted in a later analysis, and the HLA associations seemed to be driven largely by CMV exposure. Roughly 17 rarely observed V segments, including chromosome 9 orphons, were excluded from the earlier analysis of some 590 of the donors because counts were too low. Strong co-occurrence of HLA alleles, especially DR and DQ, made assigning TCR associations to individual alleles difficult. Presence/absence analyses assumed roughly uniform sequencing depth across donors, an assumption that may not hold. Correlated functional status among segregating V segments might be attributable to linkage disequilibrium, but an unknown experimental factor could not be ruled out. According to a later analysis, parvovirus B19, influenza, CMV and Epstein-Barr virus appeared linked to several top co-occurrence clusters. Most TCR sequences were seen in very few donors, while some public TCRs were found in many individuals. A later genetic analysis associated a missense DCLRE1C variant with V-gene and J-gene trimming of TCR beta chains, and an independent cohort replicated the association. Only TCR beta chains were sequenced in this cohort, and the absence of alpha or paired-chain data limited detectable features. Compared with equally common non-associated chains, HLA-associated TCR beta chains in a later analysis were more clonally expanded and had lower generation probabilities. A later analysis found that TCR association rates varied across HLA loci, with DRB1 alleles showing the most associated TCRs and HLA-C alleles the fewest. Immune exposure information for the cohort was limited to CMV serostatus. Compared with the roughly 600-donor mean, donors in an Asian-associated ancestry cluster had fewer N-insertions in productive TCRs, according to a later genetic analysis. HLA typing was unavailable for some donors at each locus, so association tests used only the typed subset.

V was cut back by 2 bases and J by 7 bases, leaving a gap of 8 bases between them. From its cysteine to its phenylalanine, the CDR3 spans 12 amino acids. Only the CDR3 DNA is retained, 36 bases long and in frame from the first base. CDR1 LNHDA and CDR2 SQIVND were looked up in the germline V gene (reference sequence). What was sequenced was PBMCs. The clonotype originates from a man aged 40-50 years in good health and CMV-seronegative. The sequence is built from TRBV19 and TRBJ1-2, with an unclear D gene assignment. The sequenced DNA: TGTGCCAGTAGTATACGGGAGGGTGGCTACACCTTC. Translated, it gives CASSIREGGYTF.